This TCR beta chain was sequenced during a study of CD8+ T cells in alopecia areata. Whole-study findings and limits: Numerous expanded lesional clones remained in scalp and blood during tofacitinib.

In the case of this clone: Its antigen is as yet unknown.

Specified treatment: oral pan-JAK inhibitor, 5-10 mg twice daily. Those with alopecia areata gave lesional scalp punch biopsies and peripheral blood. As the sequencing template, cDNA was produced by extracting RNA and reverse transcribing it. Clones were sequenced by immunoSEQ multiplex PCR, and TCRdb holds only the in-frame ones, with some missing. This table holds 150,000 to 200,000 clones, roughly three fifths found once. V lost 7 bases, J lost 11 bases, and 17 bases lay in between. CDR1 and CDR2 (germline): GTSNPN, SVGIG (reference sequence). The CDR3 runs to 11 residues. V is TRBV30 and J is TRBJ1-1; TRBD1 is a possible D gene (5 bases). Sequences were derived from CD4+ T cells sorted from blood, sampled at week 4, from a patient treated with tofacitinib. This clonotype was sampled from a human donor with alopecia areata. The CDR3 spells CAFRPGYMAFF. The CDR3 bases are TGTGCCTTTCGCCCAGGGTATATGGCTTTCTTT.